This T cell receptor (beta chain) comes out of a study of T cell responses to AZD1222 COVID-19 vaccine. Clones were sequenced by immunoSEQ multiplex PCR, and TCRdb holds only the in-frame ones, with some missing. The sample lists roughly 150,000 clones; about 93% were seen once. This CDR3 spans 15 amino acids. Looked up from germline, CDR1 is SGHVS and CDR2 is FQNEAQ. With 5 bases clipped from V and 5 bases from J, the junction kept 11 bases outside the gene matches. The sequencing used peripheral blood, collected on day 0 of AZD1222 vaccination. The origin of this receptor is an adult in good health. This chain connects TRBV7-8 to TRBJ1-1, with 7 bases matching TRBD1. The CDR3 sequence is CASSPPGTVGTEAFF. Written as DNA, the CDR3 is TGTGCCAGCAGCCCACCTGGGACAGTCGGGACTGAAGCTTTCTTT.